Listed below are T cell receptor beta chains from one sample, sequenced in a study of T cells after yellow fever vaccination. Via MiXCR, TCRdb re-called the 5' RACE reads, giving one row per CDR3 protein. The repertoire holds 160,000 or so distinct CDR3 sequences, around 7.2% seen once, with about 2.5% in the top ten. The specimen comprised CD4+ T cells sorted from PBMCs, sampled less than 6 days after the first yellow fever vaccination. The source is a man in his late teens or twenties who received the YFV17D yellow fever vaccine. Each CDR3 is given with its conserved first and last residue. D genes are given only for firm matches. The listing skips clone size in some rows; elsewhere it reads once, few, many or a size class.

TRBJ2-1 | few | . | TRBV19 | TGTGCCAGTAGGACTAGGCGTTCCGACAATGAGCAGTTCTTC | CASRTRRSDNEQFF
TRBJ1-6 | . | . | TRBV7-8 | TGTGCCAGCCTCAAAAACTCGGGTTCACCCCTCCACTTT | CASLKNSGSPLHF
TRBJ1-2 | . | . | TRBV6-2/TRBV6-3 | TGTGCCAGCAGTGTCCTGGGGCAGGCCAACTATGGCTACACCTTC | CASSVLGQANYGYTF
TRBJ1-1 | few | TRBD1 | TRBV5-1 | TGCGCCAGCAGCCCGGGGACAGGTGGGGCGACTGAAGCTTTCTTT | CASSPGTGGATEAFF
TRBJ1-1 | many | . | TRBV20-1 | TGCAGTGCGTCAGGGAACACTGAAGCTTTCTTT | CSASGNTEAFF
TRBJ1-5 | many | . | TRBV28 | TGTGCCAGCAGTTTAGGGGGCTTTCAGCCCCAGCATTTT | CASSLGGFQPQHF
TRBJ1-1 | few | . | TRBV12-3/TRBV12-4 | TGTGCCAGCAGTGCAAACAGAAACACTGAAGCTTTCTTT | CASSANRNTEAFF
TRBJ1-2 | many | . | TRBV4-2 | TGTGCCAGCAGCCCCGATAGGAATTTGTATGGCTACACCTTC | CASSPDRNLYGYTF
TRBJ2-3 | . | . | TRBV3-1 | TGTGCCAGCAGAGTCGAGGGCACAGATACGCAGTATTTT | CASRVEGTDTQYF
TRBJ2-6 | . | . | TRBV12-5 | TGTGCTAGTGGTTTGGTAATCAGGGTCTCTGGGGCCAACGTCCTGACTTTC | CASGLVIRVSGANVLTF
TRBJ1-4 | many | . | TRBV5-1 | TGCGCCAGCAGCTTGACAGGGTATGAGGAAAAACTGTTTTTT | CASSLTGYEEKLFF
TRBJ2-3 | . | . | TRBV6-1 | TGTGCCAGCAGCCGCCTTGGCGGATCTGTCGGTGGTTGGATAGATACGCAGTATTTT | CASSRLGGSVGGWIDTQYF
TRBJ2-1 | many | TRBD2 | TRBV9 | TGTGCCAGCAGCGTAGAAAGCGGGGGGGCCCGAAATGAGCAGTTCTTC | CASSVESGGARNEQFF
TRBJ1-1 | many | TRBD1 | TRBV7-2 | TGTGCCAGCAGCTTAGCGTCGGCAGGGGGGTTCACTGAAGCTTTCTTT | CASSLASAGGFTEAFF
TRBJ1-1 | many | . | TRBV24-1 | TGTGCCACCAGCCCCGGAGGGGGCACTGAAGCTTTCTTT | CATSPGGGTEAFF
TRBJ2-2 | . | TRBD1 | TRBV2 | TGTGCCAGCAGGAAGACAGGGGCGAACACCGGGGAGCTGTTTTTT | CASRKTGANTGELFF
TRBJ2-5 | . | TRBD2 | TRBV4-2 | TGTGCCAGCAGCCAAGAGGTAGCGGGATTCCAAGAGACCCAGTACTTC | CASSQEVAGFQETQYF
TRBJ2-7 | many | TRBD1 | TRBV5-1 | TGCGCCAGCAGCCCTGGGGACAGGCCCTACGAGCAGTACTTC | CASSPGDRPYEQYF
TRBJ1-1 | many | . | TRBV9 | TGTGCCAGCAGCCGGGGGATCGGGCCTGAAGCTTTCTTT | CASSRGIGPEAFF
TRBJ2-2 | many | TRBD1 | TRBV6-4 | TGTGCCAGCAGACGCCGGGACAGGGAGACCGGGGAGCTGTTTTTT | CASRRRDRETGELFF
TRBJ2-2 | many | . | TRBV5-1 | TGCGCCAGCAGCTTCTCGCAGGGCGGCGGGGAGCTGTTTTTT | CASSFSQGGGELFF
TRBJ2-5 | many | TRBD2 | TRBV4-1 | TGCGCCAGCAGCCCCCGGCCCCCTAGCGGGGGGACTGGTTTAGAGACCCAGTACTTC | CASSPRPPSGGTGLETQYF
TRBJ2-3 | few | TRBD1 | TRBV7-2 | TGTGCCAGCAGCGTAGGGGGGGGGACAGGGTGGGGAGATACGCAGTATTTT | CASSVGGGTGWGDTQYF
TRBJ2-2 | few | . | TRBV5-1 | TGCGCCTCCCACGATCCGAACACCGGGGAGCTGTTTTTT | CASHDPNTGELFF
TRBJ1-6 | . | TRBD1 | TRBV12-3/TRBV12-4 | TGTGCCAGCACCACTGGGGACAGGGTAGGGAGTAATTCACCCCTCCACTTT | CASTTGDRVGSNSPLHF
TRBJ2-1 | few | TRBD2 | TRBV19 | TGTGCCAGTAGTCCTCGGACTAGCGGGGGGCTTTTACATGAGCAGTTCTTC | CASSPRTSGGLLHEQFF
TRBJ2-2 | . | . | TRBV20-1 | TGCAGTGCTAGAGATAGTAGTTCGGGGGGCGGAACCGGGGAGCTGTTTTTT | CSARDSSSGGGTGELFF
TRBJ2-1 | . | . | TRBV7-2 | TGTGCCAGCAGCTTAAGAGCTGATGAGCAGTTCTTC | CASSLRADEQFF
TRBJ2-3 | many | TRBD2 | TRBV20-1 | TGCAGTGCTTGGACTAGCGGGCGGACAGATACGCAGTATTTT | CSAWTSGRTDTQYF
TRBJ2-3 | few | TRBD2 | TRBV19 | TGTGCCAGTAGTTCCCTAGCGGGGCCAGATACGCAGTATTTT | CASSSLAGPDTQYF
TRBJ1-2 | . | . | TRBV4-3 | TGCGCCAGCAGCCAACAAAAGAGAGGGTTGGATGGCTACACCTTC | CASSQQKRGLDGYTF
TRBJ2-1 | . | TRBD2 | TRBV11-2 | TGTGCCAGCAGCTTATTAGCGGGCCCCAATGAGCAGTTCTTC | CASSLLAGPNEQFF
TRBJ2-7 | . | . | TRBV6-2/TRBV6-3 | TGTGCCAGCAGTTTCTGGCAGGGGGGGACCGACGAGCAGTACTTC | CASSFWQGGTDEQYF
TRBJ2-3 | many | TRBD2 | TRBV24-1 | TGTGCCACCAGTGACCGACGGGGGGGCCCAGATACGCAGTATTTT | CATSDRRGGPDTQYF
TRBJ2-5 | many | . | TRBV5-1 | TGCGCCAGCAGCTTGCTGCCCCTTGGGCAGAAAGAGACCCAGTACTTC | CASSLLPLGQKETQYF
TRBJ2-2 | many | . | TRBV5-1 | TGCGCCAGCAGCCAGGGACCGCCCACCGGGGAGCTGTTTTTT | CASSQGPPTGELFF
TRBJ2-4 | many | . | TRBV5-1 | TGCGCCAGCAGCGGCGGGACAGCAGAAAACATTCAGTACTTC | CASSGGTAENIQYF